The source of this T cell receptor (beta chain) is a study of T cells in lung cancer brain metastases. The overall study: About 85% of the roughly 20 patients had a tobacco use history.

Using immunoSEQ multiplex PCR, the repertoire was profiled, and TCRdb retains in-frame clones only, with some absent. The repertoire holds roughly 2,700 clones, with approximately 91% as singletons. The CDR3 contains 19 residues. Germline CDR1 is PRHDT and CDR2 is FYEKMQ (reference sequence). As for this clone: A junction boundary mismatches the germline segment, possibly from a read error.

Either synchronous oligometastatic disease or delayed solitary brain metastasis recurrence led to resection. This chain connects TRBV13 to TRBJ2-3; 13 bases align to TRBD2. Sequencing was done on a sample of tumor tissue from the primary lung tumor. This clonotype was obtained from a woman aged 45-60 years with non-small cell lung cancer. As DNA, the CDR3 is TGTGCCAGCAGCTTAGTCCTACTAGCGGGAGGGCCTGGGACAGATACGCAATATTTT. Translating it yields CASSLVLLAGGPGTDTQYF.